This T cell receptor beta chain emerged from a study of T cell repertoires in cytomegalovirus infection (dated by TCRdb to between 2017 and 2020). Looking at the study overall: Donor HLA type was relevant to the analysis, because carriage of CMV infection together with the matching HLA type was indicated by public TCR beta signatures.

About this clonotype itself: There is no known antigen for this receptor. No base qualities exist here, and no much larger clone lies one base off it.

The CDR3 sequence holds 14 residues, the cysteine and phenylalanine included. The sequence is cut down to CDR3 DNA, 42 bases in frame from base 1. Reading the germline V gene gives CDR1 MNHGY and CDR2 SAAAGT. Trimming accounts for 7 bases at V and 5 bases at J, while the number of junction bases matched to no gene is 9. Here is what the overall study found, with its caveats: The ex vivo response was dominated by HLA-C-restricted CMV-specific TCR beta clonotypes, which also provided the single most frequent clonotype in two of eight donors. In both this cohort and an independent cohort of 300 to 450 donors, the cumulative frequency of public TCR beta family members distinguished carriers of CMV infection plus the relevant HLA type.

Instrument on record: Illumina HiSeq 1500. Through fastp at Q25 and MiXCR, TCRdb rebuilt clones from the public reads, retaining in-frame beta chains. Each entry merges the rows of one CDR3 protein and shows their most common DNA and genes. Here the sample has 200,000 to 250,000 distinct CDR3 sequences; approximately 22% occur a single time. About 18% of the sample is in the top ten clones. Recombination connected TRBV6-8 to TRBJ2-5; the central 8 bases match TRBD1. This receptor was obtained from a human donor in good health (CMV status not recorded). Some clones in this sample may be carry-over from other donors' samples. Sample: CD8+ T cells from PBMCs. The bases are TGTGCCAGCACTGGCCGACAGGGGCGGGAGACCCAGTACTTC. Translated, it reads CASTGRQGRETQYF.